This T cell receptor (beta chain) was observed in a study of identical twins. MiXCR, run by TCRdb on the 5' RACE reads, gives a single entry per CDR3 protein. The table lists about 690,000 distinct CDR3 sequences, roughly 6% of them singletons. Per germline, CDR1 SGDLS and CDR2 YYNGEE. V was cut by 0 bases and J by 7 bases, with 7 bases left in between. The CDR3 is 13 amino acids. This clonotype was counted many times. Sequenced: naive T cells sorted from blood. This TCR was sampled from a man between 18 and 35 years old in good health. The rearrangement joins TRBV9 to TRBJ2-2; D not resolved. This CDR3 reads CASSVGRVGELFF. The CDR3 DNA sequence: TGTGCCAGCAGCGTAGGAAGGGTCGGGGAGCTGTTTTTT.